The entry that follows covers one T cell receptor (beta chain) sequence. Its antigen remains unknown. This specimen belongs to a study of regulatory T cells in long-lasting Graves disease. Findings and limits, study-wide: Sample size, which was small, may have reduced accuracy. Patients with persistent disease shared 2,700 or so public clonotypes, outpacing the roughly 1,000 shared by new patients. TRBV28 was favored in persistent disease, as were TRBJ1-2 and TRBJ2-5.

Construction of the TCR beta libraries employed iRepertoire HTBI primers in conjunction with Arm-PCR of CDR3 regions. MiXCR, run by TCRdb on the multiplex PCR reads, gives a single entry per CDR3 protein. The sample consists of approximately 500,000 distinct CDR3 sequences, roughly 21% of them appearing once. The CDR3 totals 14 residues. CDR1 and CDR2 from the germline V gene are SEHNR and FQNEAQ (reference sequence). V lost 3 bases and J lost 10, with 16 bases in between. Time point of the sample: persistent/refractory GD, antithyroid drugs over 5 years with positive TRAb. Following extraction of RNA from PBMCs, that RNA was used to make the TCR library.

The material sequenced was peripheral blood mononuclear cells (PBMCs), taken when the disease was refractory, from a patient treated with antithyroid drugs. The clonotype originates from a female donor with Graves disease. V gene TRBV7-9 combines with J gene TRBJ2-1, with a tentative D call TRBD2 (6 bases). CDR3 DNA sequence: TGTGCCAGCAGCTTTGTGGGAGGAGCAGAAGAGCAGTTCTTC. As protein: CASSFVGGAEEQFF.